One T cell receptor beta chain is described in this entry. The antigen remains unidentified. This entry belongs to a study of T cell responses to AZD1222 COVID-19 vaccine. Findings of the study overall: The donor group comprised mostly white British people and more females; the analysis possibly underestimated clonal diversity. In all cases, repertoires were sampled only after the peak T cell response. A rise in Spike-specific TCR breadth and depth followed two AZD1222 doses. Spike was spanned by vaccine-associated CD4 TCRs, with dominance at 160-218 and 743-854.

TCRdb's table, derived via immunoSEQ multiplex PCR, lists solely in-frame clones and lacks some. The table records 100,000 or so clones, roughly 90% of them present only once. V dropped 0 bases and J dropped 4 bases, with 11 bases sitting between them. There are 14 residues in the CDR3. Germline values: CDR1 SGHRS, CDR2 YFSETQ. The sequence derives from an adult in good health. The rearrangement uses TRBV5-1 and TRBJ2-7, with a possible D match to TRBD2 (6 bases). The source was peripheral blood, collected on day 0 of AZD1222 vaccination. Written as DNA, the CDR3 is TGCGCCAGCAGCTTGGCCTTGGAGGGATACGAGCAGTACTTC. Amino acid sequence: CASSLALEGYEQYF. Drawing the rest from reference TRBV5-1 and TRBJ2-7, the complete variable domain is KAGVTQTPRYLIKTRGQQVTLSCSPISGHRSVSWYQQTPGQGLQFLFEYFSETQRNKGNFPGRFSGRQFSNSRSEMNVSTLELGDSALYLCASSLALEGYEQYFGPGTRLTVT.